This entry is about one T cell receptor (beta chain). This entry comes from a study of cytomegalovirus exposure and HLA in healthy donors. CDR1 and CDR2 (germline): KGHSH, LQKENI. V lost 3 bases to trimming and J lost 2 bases; unmatched junction nucleotides: 3. The CDR3 totals 14 residues. Primers for the PCR totalled 60 Vbeta and 13 Jbeta. The table came from immunoSEQ multiplex PCR; TCRdb's copy has only in-frame clones and leaves some out. Of about 140,000 clones in the sample, more than 70% were seen once. The sequencing sample was made of PBMCs. This chain connects TRBV18 to TRBJ1-1, with 7 bases fitting TRBD1. The TCR sequence derives from a woman aged 40 to 50 in good health and CMV-seronegative. CDR3 protein: CASSPDRLNTEAFF. As DNA, the CDR3 is TGTGCCAGCTCACCGGACAGGCTAAACACTGAAGCTTTCTTT. Filled out from reference TRBV18 and TRBJ1-1, the complete variable domain reads NAGVMQNPRHLVRRRGQEARLRCSPMKGHSHVYWYRQLPEEGLKFMVYLQKENIIDESGMPKERFSAEFPKEGPSILRIQQVVRGDSAAYFCASSPDRLNTEAFFGQGTRLTVV.